The 13 T cell receptor beta chains reported below all come from one sample, sequenced in a study of cytomegalovirus exposure and HLA in healthy donors (dated by TCRdb to 2016 to 2017). Receptor amplification or capture employed the immunoSEQ multiplex PCR assay. For the multiplex PCR, a mixture combining 60 forward primers for TCR Vbeta segments and 13 reverse primers for TCR Jbeta segments was used. This is the immuneACCESS table as TCRdb keeps it, with only in-frame sequences that have V and J called. A part of the clones is gone; compared with another copy, unresolved V genes explain less than half, and the rest is unexplained. Present in this sample are approximately 240,000 clones, approximately 84% of which were seen just once. 0.58% of the sample is in the top ten clones. The source material was PBMCs. Source of these receptors: a woman aged 40 to 55 in good health and CMV-seronegative.

The rearrangement joins TRBV4-3 to TRBJ1-3; the D gene is possibly TRBD1 (5 bases). The ends were cut back, 0 bases at V and 3 bases at J, with 12 bases in the middle. The CDR3 covers 16 residues. Germline lookup yields CDR1 LGHNA and CDR2 YSLEER. The DNA for the CDR3 is TGCGCCAGCAGCCAAGATTGGGGCCCGGTTGGAAACACCATATATTTT. This codes for CASSQDWGPVGNTIYF.

The rearrangement joins TRBV7-6 to TRBJ2-3, with TRBD2 identical over 8 bases. V shed 2 bases, J shed 1 base, and the junction held 5 bases outside the gene matches. The V gene's germline CDR1 is SGHVS and CDR2 FNYEAQ. The CDR3 contains 16 residues. CDR3 nucleotides: TGTGCCAGCAGCTTATCAGCGGGGGAAGGCACAGATACGCAGTATTTT. Translated: CASSLSAGEGTDTQYF.

This sequence joins TRBV21-1 and TRBJ1-4; the tabulated D call, TRBD1, remains unverified against the DNA. TRBV21-1 is a documented pseudogene. The CDR3 spans 19 residues. CDR3 nucleotide sequence: TGTGCCAGCAGCAAAGGAGGTGGGACAGGGGGCAGGGTAAGTGAAAAACTGTTTTTT. Amino acids: CASSKGGGTGGRVSEKLFF.

This clone has a single count. V usage is TRBV28 and J usage is TRBJ1-5; the D gene is possibly TRBD1 (5 bases). V lost 5 bases and J lost 1, with 15 bases in between. The CDR3 runs to 16 residues. Germline values: CDR1 MDHEN, CDR2 SYDVKM. DNA for the CDR3: TGTGCCAGCAGTCCAGCCATATGGGGCAGCAATCAGCCCCAGCATTTT. This gives the protein CASSPAIWGSNQPQHF.

The chain is built from TRBV9 and TRBJ1-1, with 7 nucleotides matching TRBD1. The CDR3 is 14 amino acids. CDR1 and CDR2 (germline): SGDLS, YYNGEE. Germline trimming cut 3 bases from V and 4 bases from J; bases unmatched to any gene: 6. The CDR3 here is CASSATTGTTEAFF. DNA for the CDR3: TGTGCCAGCAGCGCAACGACAGGGACCACTGAAGCTTTCTTT.

V usage is TRBV9 and J usage is TRBJ2-1; 11 positions agree with TRBD2. This CDR3 spans 16 amino acids. V trimming: 0 bases; J trimming: 8 bases; junction bases outside the gene matches: 7. Per germline, CDR1 SGDLS and CDR2 YYNGEE. CDR3 residues: CASSVARLAGRHEQFF. The CDR3 nucleotides are TGTGCCAGCAGCGTAGCTAGACTAGCGGGGAGGCATGAGCAGTTCTTC.

The chain recombines TRBV19 with TRBJ1-2; 7 bases align to TRBD1. The CDR3 runs 14 residues. Germline assignment: CDR1 LNHDA and CDR2 SQIVND (reference sequence). The V segment lost 5 bases and the J segment 2 bases; nucleotides outside the gene matches: 5. In nucleotides, the CDR3 is TGTGCCAGTAGTGCGGGGACAGTCAACTATGGCTACACCTTC. Amino acids: CASSAGTVNYGYTF.

This clone has just one count. The chain is built from TRBV27 and TRBJ1-6; 7 bases align to TRBD1. The length of the CDR3 is 14 residues. Germline V gene lookup returns CDR1 MNHEY and CDR2 SMNVEV (reference sequence). V lost 6 bases and J lost 10; bases outside the gene matches: 9. The CDR3 loop reads CASRYNRGRSPLHF. The CDR3 region has the DNA TGTGCCAGCAGGTACAACAGGGGACGGTCACCCCTCCACTTT.

This clone came up a few times. CDR3 loop: CASSVFNEQYF. The DNA of the CDR3 is TGTGCCAGCAGTGTGTTCAATGAGCAGTACTTC. The chain links TRBV2 to TRBJ2-7; D remains unclear. CDR1 SNHLY and CDR2 FYNNEI come from the germline V gene. The ends were cut back, 4 bases at V and 7 bases at J, with 8 bases in the middle. CDR3 length: 11 amino acids.

This rearrangement joins TRBV5-6 to TRBJ1-5; 7 nucleotides align to TRBD1. Per germline, CDR1 SGHDT and CDR2 YYEEEE. V lost 0 bases and J lost 5; bases outside the gene matches: 5. This CDR3 is 15 amino acids long. The CDR3 bases are TGTGCCAGCAGCTTGGGACAGGGCGTCGATCAGCCCCAGCATTTT. Protein sequence: CASSLGQGVDQPQHF.

The chain employs TRBV18 and TRBJ1-2, with 7 positions matching TRBD1. The CDR3 is 15 amino acids. CDR1 and CDR2 from the germline V gene are KGHSH and LQKENI. Losses at the gene ends were 1 base for V and 8 bases for J; bases not matched to a gene: 10. The CDR3 protein is CASSPQEQGRLGYTF. For the CDR3, the DNA is TGTGCCAGCTCACCACAGGAACAGGGGAGGTTAGGCTACACCTTC.

This rearrangement joins TRBV7-8 to TRBJ2-4; D is perhaps TRBD2 (6 bases). The ends were cut back, 0 bases at V and 3 bases at J, with 12 bases in the middle. Germline loops: CDR1 SGHVS, CDR2 FQNEAQ. The CDR3 contains 16 residues. The CDR3 region is CASSLASSGGKNIQYF. CDR3 bases: TGTGCCAGCAGCTTAGCATCTTCCGGGGGCAAAAACATTCAGTACTTC. The full variable domain, in which reference TRBV7-8 and TRBJ2-4 provide the parts outside the CDR3, is GAGVSQSPRYKVAKRGQDVALRCDPISGHVSLFWYQQALGQGPEFLTYFQNEAQLDKSGLPSDRFFAERPEGSVSTLKIQRTQQEDSAVYLCASSLASSGGKNIQYFGAGTRLSVL.

The chain links TRBV10-3 to TRBJ1-2; the D is unclear. Looked up from germline, CDR1 is ENHRY and CDR2 is SYGVKD. Trimming shortened V by 3 bases and J by 7 bases, and 18 bases separated the two germline ends. The CDR3 contains 15 residues. The CDR3 DNA reads TGTGCCATCAGTGATCACGCGAGGTCAGACGGTGGCTACACCTTC. The encoded protein is CAISDHARSDGGYTF.